This is a list of T cell receptor beta chains from one sample in a study of shared clonotypes between healthy human individuals. Data came from immunoSEQ multiplex PCR; TCRdb stores just in-frame clones and leaves some out. The sample has 550,000 to 600,000 clones, roughly 98% seen once; the top ten hold less than 0.35%. The sequenced sample was naive CD8+ T cells sorted from blood. The receptors derive from a man under 40 in good health. Each CDR3 is given with its conserved first and last residue. D genes are given only for firm matches. Expanded clones are given a class, and other clones once, few, many or no size at all.

V	D	size	J	CDR3	DNA
TRBV7-9	.	.	TRBJ2-7	CASSLVTVEQYF	TGTGCCAGCAGCTTAGTTACAGTCGAGCAGTACTTC
TRBV5-1	.	once	TRBJ2-7	CASTADTSYEQYF	TGCGCCAGCACCGCCGACACCTCCTACGAGCAGTACTTC
TRBV10-3	TRBD2	.	TRBJ2-7	CAISESGTSGIEQYF	TGTGCCATCAGTGAGTCGGGGACTAGCGGAATCGAGCAGTACTTC
TRBV4-1	.	.	TRBJ2-1	CASSRTPNSGDEQFF	TGCGCCAGCAGCCGAACGCCTAATTCGGGGGATGAGCAGTTCTTC
TRBV5-6	TRBD2	.	TRBJ2-1	CASSTHRDSGSLNEQFF	TGTGCCAGCAGCACCCATCGGGATAGCGGGAGCCTGAATGAGCAGTTCTTC
TRBV4-2	TRBD2	.	TRBJ2-3	CASSQEAGTSGRGSTDTQYF	TGTGCCAGCAGCCAAGAGGCCGGGACTAGCGGGAGGGGTAGCACAGATACGCAGTATTTT
TRBV9	.	.	TRBJ2-1	CASSPPSRDNEQFF	TGTGCCAGCAGCCCCCCGTCCCGAGATAATGAGCAGTTCTTC
TRBV11-2	TRBD1	.	TRBJ2-3	CASSDSLDRGSGDTQYF	TGTGCCAGCAGCGACTCCCTTGACAGGGGAAGTGGAGATACGCAGTATTTT
TRBV7-2	TRBD2	.	TRBJ2-2	CASSLAAGRASGELFF	TGTGCCAGCAGCTTAGCAGCGGGAAGGGCGAGCGGGGAGCTGTTTTTT
TRBV27	.	.	TRBJ1-2	CASSPLPGRNYGYTF	TGTGCCAGCAGTCCCCTTCCGGGTAGAAACTATGGCTACACCTTC
TRBV19	.	.	TRBJ2-2	CASSIEGGIGGYTGELFF	TGTGCCAGTAGTATAGAGGGGGGTATAGGCGGTTACACCGGGGAGCTGTTTTTT
TRBV5-4	.	.	TRBJ2-1	CASEGEDNEQFF	TGTGCCAGCGAGGGAGAGGACAATGAGCAGTTCTTC
TRBV7-9	TRBD1	.	TRBJ2-5	CASSSWDRGGETQYF	TGTGCCAGCAGCTCCTGGGACAGGGGAGGGGAGACCCAGTACTTC
TRBV7-2	TRBD1	.	TRBJ2-2	CASSAKPGQRNTGELFF	TGTGCCAGCAGCGCTAAACCGGGACAGAGAAACACCGGGGAGCTGTTTTTT
TRBV5-1	.	.	TRBJ2-5	CASSSAPAGQETQYF	TGCGCCAGCAGCTCCGCCCCGGCGGGTCAAGAGACCCAGTACTTC
TRBV14	.	.	TRBJ1-1	CASSYRDRGEAFF	TGTGCCAGCAGCTACAGGGATCGGGGTGAAGCTTTCTTT
TRBV9	.	.	TRBJ1-1	CASSAPGGFGTEAFF	TGTGCCAGCAGCGCGCCGGGGGGCTTCGGGACTGAAGCTTTCTTT
TRBV6-6	.	.	TRBJ2-7	CASSLTQFEQYF	TGTGCCAGCAGCCTTACCCAATTCGAGCAGTACTTC
TRBV5-1	.	.	TRBJ1-1	CASKSDGLPNTEAFF	TGCGCCAGCAAATCGGATGGGTTGCCGAACACTGAAGCTTTCTTT
TRBV29-1	.	once	TRBJ2-7	CSVVEAYEQYF	TGCAGCGTTGTCGAAGCCTACGAGCAGTACTTC
TRBV9	.	.	TRBJ2-3	CASSADGGTSDTQYF	TGTGCCAGCAGCGCAGACGGCGGGACGAGTGATACGCAGTATTTT
TRBV5-1	TRBD1	once	TRBJ2-7	CASSFTGQAYEQYF	TGCGCCAGCAGCTTTACGGGACAGGCCTACGAGCAGTACTTC
TRBV13	.	.	TRBJ1-2	CASSSPTGTGYTF	TGTGCCAGCAGCTCCCCAACAGGGACCGGCTACACCTTC
TRBV6-1	.	.	TRBJ2-7	CASRGWEQYF	TGTGCCAGCAGGGGTTGGGAGCAGTACTTC
TRBV7-9	.	.	TRBJ2-2	CASSLTPGASETGELFF	TGTGCCAGCAGCTTAACTCCAGGGGCCTCGGAGACCGGGGAGCTGTTTTTT
TRBV25-1	.	.	TRBJ2-3	CASSGPPDTQYF	TGTGCCAGCAGTGGTCCACCAGATACGCAGTATTTT
TRBV10-3	.	.	TRBJ2-7	CATVSMSYEQYF	TGTGCCACCGTCAGTATGTCCTACGAGCAGTACTTC
TRBV13	.	.	TRBJ1-1	CASSLGSRANTEAFF	TGTGCCAGCAGCTTAGGGAGTCGGGCGAACACTGAAGCTTTCTTT
TRBV10-2	TRBD1	.	TRBJ1-4	CASSESILLGGGEKLFF	TGCGCCAGCAGTGAGTCGATACTTTTAGGGGGCGGTGAAAAACTGTTTTTT
TRBV27	TRBD2	.	TRBJ2-7	CASSPGTSGSIYEQYF	TGTGCCAGCAGTCCCGGGACTAGCGGGAGTATCTACGAGCAGTACTTC
TRBV9	.	.	TRBJ2-1	CASTSKGFGVNEQFF	TGTGCCAGCACCAGTAAGGGCTTCGGGGTCAATGAGCAGTTCTTC
TRBV6-6	.	.	TRBJ2-3	CASSYSVQGGRDTQYF	TGTGCCAGCAGTTACTCGGTGCAGGGGGGACGGGATACGCAGTATTTT